These 24 T cell receptor beta chains were all obtained from the same sample, sequenced in a study of cytomegalovirus exposure and HLA in healthy donors. With 60 Vbeta and 13 Jbeta primers, the PCR was carried out. Only in-frame clones appear in the TCRdb table, and some are missing; sequencing was by immunoSEQ multiplex PCR. The sample includes some 190,000 clones, around 82% of them seen just once. The specimen sequenced was PBMCs. All receptors come from a man aged 35-49 years in good health and CMV-seropositive.

The V and J genes are TRBV6-1 and TRBJ1-1; maybe TRBD1 (5 bases). With 8 bases removed from V and 4 bases from J, the gap between germline ends came to 20 bases. Germline V gene lookup returns CDR1 MNHNS and CDR2 SASEGT. The CDR3 is 15 residues long. CDR3 in DNA: TGTGCCAGCCGCAGTTTGGTAGGCAGGGTCACTGAAGCTTTCTTT. It is translated as CASRSLVGRVTEAFF.

This clone came up once. The chain uses TRBV19 and TRBJ2-2; 10 nucleotides line up with TRBD1. The germline V gene encodes CDR1 LNHDA and CDR2 SQIVND (reference sequence). Trimming removed 8 bases from V and 7 bases from J; junction bases left unmatched: 13. The CDR3 consists of 16 residues. Here the CDR3 DNA reads TGTGCCAGTCTCTCGGGACAGGGGTTTATTGACGGGGAGCTGTTTTTT. This gives the protein CASLSGQGFIDGELFF.

This sequence joins TRBV5-4 and TRBJ2-5, with D hard to call. The CDR3 totals 13 residues. Germline loops: CDR1 SGHNT, CDR2 YYREEE (reference sequence). Between the trimmed V and J ends, which lost 2 bases and 1 base, there was a span of 6 bases. CDR3 DNA: TGTGCCAGCAGCTTAAACAGCCAAGAGACCCAGTACTTC. It codes for CASSLNSQETQYF.

With respect to this clone: Other DNA sequences within the sample encode an identical CDR3. The rearrangement uses TRBV6-1 and TRBJ1-2; D is possibly TRBD1 (5 bases). CDR1 MNHNS and CDR2 SASEGT come from the germline V gene. The CDR3 has 12 residues. The V gene lost 8 bases and the J gene lost 1 base, with 8 bases spanning the gap. CDR3 coding DNA: TGTGCCAGCCGCGGGGGTAACTATGGCTACACCTTC. This codes for CASRGGNYGYTF.

The chain employs TRBV28 and TRBJ2-5, with TRBD2 identical over 12 bases. Germline lookup yields CDR1 MDHEN and CDR2 SYDVKM. The J segment lost 0 bases and the V segment lost 7 bases, leaving 3 bases of the junction unmatched. The CDR3 sequence is 15 residues long. Here the CDR3 reads CASIGLAGYQETQYF. The CDR3 nucleotides read TGTGCCAGCATCGGACTAGCGGGGTACCAAGAGACCCAGTACTTC.

This sequence joins TRBV5-1 and TRBJ2-7, with a weak D call TRBD2 (6 bases). V lost 4 bases and J lost 0, with 11 bases in between. Germline V CDR1 and CDR2: SGHRS, YFSETQ. CDR3 size: 14 residues. The CDR3 is CASSLSGFSYEQYF. The CDR3 nucleotides read TGCGCCAGCAGCCTTAGCGGATTCTCCTACGAGCAGTACTTC.

The chain carries TRBV18 and TRBJ2-7; 11 bases align to TRBD1. CDR1 and CDR2 from the germline V gene are KGHSH and LQKENI. V was pared by 6 bases and J by 4 bases, with 8 bases of the junction left unmatched. The CDR3 loop spans 15 amino acids. CDR3 loop: CASSTDGTGGYEQYF. The CDR3 DNA sequence: TGTGCCAGCTCGACAGACGGGACAGGGGGTTACGAGCAGTACTTC.

The chain uses TRBV5-7 and TRBJ2-2; TRBD1 is a possible D gene (6 bases). TRBV5-7 belongs to the ORF category, with a function that is uncertain. This CDR3 region has 15 residues. V was clipped by 8 bases and J by 5 bases, with 19 bases between them. The CDR3 nucleotides are TGTGCCAGGCCCAGTACAGGGAATGTTACCGGGGAGCTGTTTTTT. Translation: CARPSTGNVTGELFF.

Notes on this clone: This is likely a read error, given that the CDR3 carries no conserved phenylalanine or tryptophan at its end. V usage is TRBV11-2 and J usage is TRBJ2-7, with a weak D call TRBD2 (6 bases). Trimming cost V 5 bases and J 3 bases, with 14 bases left between them. The CDR3 has 14 amino acids. Per germline, CDR1 SGHAT and CDR2 FQNNGV. The CDR3 bases are TGTGCCAGCAGCACTGGGGGTAGCGGCTACGAGCAGTACCTC. Amino acid sequence: CASSTGGSGYEQYL.

The CDR3 reads CASSLTGLANYGYTF. Written as DNA, the CDR3 is TGTGCCAGCAGTCTAACAGGGCTCGCTAACTATGGCTACACCTTC. This sequence joins TRBV6-5 and TRBJ1-2; D perhaps matches TRBD1 (6 bases). CDR1 and CDR2 from the germline V gene are MNHEY and SVGAGI. V dropped 5 bases and J dropped 0 bases, with 13 bases sitting between them. The CDR3 is made up of 15 amino acids.

The gene calls are TRBV4-1 and TRBJ1-1; TRBD1 agrees at 8 bases. The ends lost 1 base at V and 1 base at J; junction bases unmatched: 5. The CDR3 extends over 16 amino acids. Germline V gene sequence: CDR1 MGHRA, CDR2 YSYEKL. CDR3 bases: TGCGCCAGCAGCCAAGTGGCAGGGGGCTCGAACACTGAAGCTTTCTTT. Protein product: CASSQVAGGSNTEAFF.

This chain links TRBV6-5 with TRBJ2-7; D unresolved. V lost 2 bases and J lost 6, with 11 bases in between. Germline CDR1 reads MNHEY; CDR2 reads SVGAGI. The length of the CDR3 is 13 residues. CDR3 protein: CASSYLLSTEQYF. The CDR3 coding sequence is TGTGCCAGCAGTTACCTCCTTAGCACCGAGCAGTACTTC.

The chain is built from TRBV5-4 and TRBJ2-7, with 14 bases fitting TRBD2. Germline loops: CDR1 SGHNT, CDR2 YYREEE (reference sequence). There are 17 residues in the CDR3. Losses at the gene ends were 3 bases for V and 5 bases for J; bases not matched to a gene: 10. CDR3 coding DNA: TGTGCCAGCAGCTCCGGGACTAGCGGGAGTTATAGCGACGAGCAGTACTTC. This translates into CASSSGTSGSYSDEQYF.

V usage is TRBV11-3 and J usage is TRBJ1-3, with 7 bases that match TRBD1. The germline CDR1 and CDR2 sequences are SGHNT and YENEEA. The CDR3 contains 15 residues. The junction had 4 bases not matched to a gene; V was cut back by 5 bases and J by 0 bases. The CDR3 DNA follows: TGTGCCAGCAGCCAGGGACAGTACTCTGGAAACACCATATATTTT. Protein: CASSQGQYSGNTIYF.

This clone was seen a single time. This chain connects TRBV30 to TRBJ2-5; perhaps TRBD2 as D (5 bases). TRBJ2-7 explains the end of the DNA better; the J call may be wrong. The CDR3 contains 12 residues. Per the germline V gene, CDR1 is GTSNPN and CDR2 is SVGIG (reference sequence). The CDR3 DNA is TGTGCCTGGAGCCTAGCCTCCTACGAGCAGTACTTC. It is translated as CAWSLASYEQYF.

The V call is TRBV13, the J call TRBJ1-2; D is unresolved. There are 13 residues in the CDR3. From germline, CDR1 is PRHDT and CDR2 FYEKMQ (reference sequence). Trimming took 3 bases from V and 5 from J, leaving 10 bases between them. The CDR3 reads CASSFPEGYGYTF. DNA of the CDR3: TGTGCCAGCAGCTTCCCCGAGGGTTATGGCTACACCTTC.

This clone has more than one count but fewer than ten. V and J are TRBV18 and TRBJ1-3; possible D gene TRBD1, 5 bases. The CDR3 loop spans 13 amino acids. CDR1 and CDR2 (germline): KGHSH, LQKENI. Trimming shortened V by 3 bases and J by 8 bases, and 11 bases separated the two germline ends. Written as DNA, the CDR3 is TGTGCCAGCTCACCGGACAAAACTTACACCATATATTTT. This encodes CASSPDKTYTIYF.

Concerning this clone: Compared with germline, one end of the junction differs, possibly owing to a read error. The gene calls are TRBV25-1 and TRBJ2-6, with D tentatively TRBD1 (5 bases). The CDR3 is 14 residues long. Germline CDR1 reads MGHDK; CDR2 reads SYGVNS. CDR3 amino acids: CASSFASGANGLTF. The CDR3 DNA reads TGTGCCAGCAGTTTCGCCTCTGGGGCCAACGGCCTGACTTTC.

The chain has TRBV27 and TRBJ2-1; no clear D. V was pared by 2 bases and J by 9 bases, with 17 bases between. This CDR3 comprises 15 residues. CDR1 and CDR2 (germline): MNHEY, SMNVEV (reference sequence). The CDR3 here is CASSLMEFPVFEQFF. Here the CDR3 DNA reads TGTGCCAGCAGTTTAATGGAGTTCCCAGTCTTTGAGCAGTTCTTC.

This clone was found a few times. The chain is built from TRBV6-1 and TRBJ1-1; no firm D call. CDR3 length equals 11 residues. Trimming took 5 bases from V and 8 from J, leaving 9 bases between them. Germline-derived CDR1 and CDR2 are MNHNS and SASEGT. The chain's CDR3 is CASSYPGEAFF. The CDR3, as DNA: TGTGCCAGCAGTTACCCGGGGGAAGCTTTCTTT.

This sequence joins TRBV11-3 and TRBJ2-5, with D possibly TRBD1 on 5 matching bases. The length of the CDR3 is 13 residues. Germline V gives CDR1 SGHNT, CDR2 YENEEA. The germline V and J ends were trimmed by 7 bases and 14 bases, with 23 bases remaining between them. In DNA form, the CDR3 reads TGTGCCAGCAACACGGACACTCCTGGGCCCCTATACTTC. Its protein is CASNTDTPGPLYF.

V gene TRBV6-1 combines with J gene TRBJ1-5; TRBD1 aligns across 7 bases. The CDR3 runs to 17 residues. J gave up 1 base and V 2 bases, and 8 bases lay outside the gene matches. The germline gives CDR1 MNHNS, CDR2 SASEGT. The CDR3 region is CASSEHGTDMSNQPQHF. Written as DNA, the CDR3 is TGTGCCAGCAGTGAACACGGGACAGACATGAGCAATCAGCCCCAGCATTTT.

The chain has TRBV7-9 and TRBJ2-2, with D perhaps matching TRBD1 (5 bases). Trimming shortened V by 5 bases and J by 1 base, and 8 bases separated the two germline ends. CDR1 and CDR2 (germline): SEHNR, FQNEAQ (reference sequence). The CDR3 has 14 residues. The CDR3 DNA reads TGTGCCAGCAGCCTAACAGGGAACACCGGGGAGCTGTTTTTT. This gives the protein CASSLTGNTGELFF.

As concerns this clone: Relative to the germline gene, one junction end is altered; a read error may explain this. The sample holds other DNA sequences that translate to the same CDR3. The V and J genes are TRBV5-6 and TRBJ1-1; D is unclear. Germline CDR1 reads SGHDT; CDR2 reads YYEEEE. This CDR3 region has 14 residues. The CDR3 DNA is TGTGCCAGCAGCCCTGACACAAGGAACACTGAGGCTTTCTTT. Its protein product is CASSPDTRNTEAFF. The whole variable domain, remainder taken from reference TRBV5-6 and TRBJ1-1, is DAGVTQSPTHLIKTRGQQVTLRCSPKSGHDTVSWYQQALGQGPQFIFQYYEEEERQRGNFPDRFSGHQFPNYSSELNVNALLLGDSALYLCASSPDTRNTEAFFGQGTRLTVV.